The TCR beta chain described here comes from a study of tumor and adjacent non-tumor tissue in lung cancer. Study information: There were some 11 adenocarcinoma, a couple of squamous cell carcinoma and 1 small cell lung cancer cases. Study-wide points: Patients with more diverse tumor TCRs had worse survival.

Concerning this clonotype itself: The antigen is undetermined.

The CDR3 covers 15 residues. V shed 6 bases and J shed 0 bases, with 12 bases lying between them. Germline V CDR1 and CDR2: MNHEY, SVGEGT. The library came from three nested PCR rounds adapted from ARM-PCR protocols. TCRdb used MiXCR to reprocess the multiplex PCR reads, holding one entry per CDR3 protein. The table has about 93,000 distinct CDR3 sequences, 65% to 75% seen once. RNA was extracted from bulk tissue without any cell sorting. The sample taken for sequencing was lung tumor tissue. The source is a man between 60 and 70 years old with non-small cell lung cancer. This rearrangement joins TRBV6-2 or TRBV6-3 to TRBJ1-5, with unresolved D. The CDR3 protein is CASRPRGRSNQPQHF. The DNA for the CDR3 is TGTGCCAGCAGACCAAGAGGGCGTAGCAATCAGCCCCAGCATTTT.